Listed below are T cell receptor beta chains from one sample, sequenced in a study of OX40 agonist ivuxolimab in advanced cancers. This table comes from immunoSEQ multiplex PCR, and its TCRdb copy is limited to in-frame clones, with some not included. The sample shows more than 45,000 clones, 75% to 85% of them seen only once. The material sequenced was CD4+ or CD8+ T cells sorted from blood, taken in a trial of the OX40 agonist ivuxolimab. Every receptor here comes from an adult with an advanced solid tumor such as melanoma, head and neck, liver or kidney cancer. The CDR3 runs from the conserved cysteine through the conserved F or W. Each record gives: J gene, clone size, V gene, D gene, CDR3 protein, CDR3 DNA. D genes are given only for firm matches. Size is omitted from some rows. Given values are once, few, many or a class for expanded clones.

J gene: TRBJ2-7; clone size: few; V gene: TRBV5-4; D gene: .; CDR3 protein: CASSLESAYEQYF; CDR3 DNA: TGTGCCAGCAGCTTGGAGTCCGCCTACGAGCAGTACTTC
J gene: TRBJ1-1; clone size: .; V gene: TRBV6-5; D gene: .; CDR3 protein: CATLRHLNTEAFF; CDR3 DNA: TGTGCCACCCTTCGACACCTGAACACTGAAGCTTTCTTT
J gene: TRBJ1-1; clone size: .; V gene: TRBV9; D gene: .; CDR3 protein: CASSAHRDTEAFF; CDR3 DNA: TGTGCCAGCAGCGCGCACAGGGACACTGAAGCTTTCTTT
J gene: TRBJ1-5; clone size: .; V gene: TRBV30; D gene: .; CDR3 protein: CAWGVWPQNQPQHF; CDR3 DNA: TGTGCCTGGGGGGTGTGGCCCCAAAATCAGCCCCAGCATTTT
J gene: TRBJ2-7; clone size: .; V gene: TRBV10-2; D gene: .; CDR3 protein: CASSGETYEQYF; CDR3 DNA: TGCGCCAGCTCGGGCGAAACCTACGAGCAGTACTTC
J gene: TRBJ2-5; clone size: .; V gene: TRBV2; D gene: .; CDR3 protein: CASSSQGRQETQYF; CDR3 DNA: TGTGCCAGCAGCTCACAGGGACGGCAAGAGACCCAGTACTTC
J gene: TRBJ2-1; clone size: .; V gene: TRBV11-3; D gene: .; CDR3 protein: CASSLFGTSSYNEQFF; CDR3 DNA: TGTGCCAGCAGCTTATTCGGGACGTCCTCCTACAATGAGCAGTTCTTC
J gene: TRBJ2-3; clone size: .; V gene: TRBV18; D gene: .; CDR3 protein: CASSPPAATDTQYF; CDR3 DNA: TGTGCCAGCTCACCACCGGCAGCTACAGATACGCAGTATTTT
J gene: TRBJ2-3; clone size: .; V gene: TRBV19; D gene: TRBD1; CDR3 protein: CASSSGQGADTQYF; CDR3 DNA: TGTGCCAGTAGTTCGGGACAGGGGGCAGATACGCAGTATTTT
J gene: TRBJ2-7; clone size: few; V gene: TRBV7-9; D gene: TRBD1; CDR3 protein: CASSSPGQGVEQYF; CDR3 DNA: TGTGCCAGCAGCTCCCCGGGACAGGGGGTCGAGCAGTACTTC
J gene: TRBJ2-2; clone size: .; V gene: TRBV9; D gene: TRBD1; CDR3 protein: CASSGQGAGELFF; CDR3 DNA: TGTGCCAGCAGCGGACAGGGTGCCGGGGAGCTGTTTTTT
J gene: TRBJ1-6; clone size: once; V gene: TRBV18; D gene: .; CDR3 protein: CASSPSSSSSPLHF; CDR3 DNA: TGTGCCAGCTCACCATCGTCGTCCAGTTCACCCCTCCACTTT
J gene: TRBJ2-3; clone size: .; V gene: TRBV14; D gene: TRBD2; CDR3 protein: CASSQDFGGATTDTQYF; CDR3 DNA: TGTGCCAGCAGCCAAGACTTCGGGGGGGCCACCACAGATACGCAGTATTTT
J gene: TRBJ2-7; clone size: .; V gene: TRBV21-1; D gene: .; CDR3 protein: CASSKRGDRHCEQYF; CDR3 DNA: TGTGCCAGCAGCAAAAGGGGGGACAGGCATTGCGAGCAGTACTTC
J gene: TRBJ2-1; clone size: .; V gene: TRBV7-7; D gene: .; CDR3 protein: CASSQSEQGNEQFF; CDR3 DNA: TGTGCTAGCAGCCAATCCGAGCAGGGCAATGAGCAGTTCTTC
J gene: TRBJ2-1; clone size: .; V gene: TRBV5-1; D gene: .; CDR3 protein: CASSLVPGDHNEQFF; CDR3 DNA: TGCGCCAGCAGCTTGGTGCCGGGGGACCACAATGAGCAGTTCTTC
J gene: TRBJ2-7; clone size: .; V gene: TRBV6-6; D gene: .; CDR3 protein: CASSLGQGGEQYF; CDR3 DNA: TGTGCCAGCAGCCTGGGGCAGGGTGGCGAGCAGTACTTC
J gene: TRBJ1-1; clone size: .; V gene: TRBV6-5; D gene: .; CDR3 protein: CASSTRGAGTEAFF; CDR3 DNA: TGTGCCAGCAGTACTAGGGGGGCCGGCACTGAAGCTTTCTTT
J gene: TRBJ2-7; clone size: .; V gene: TRBV30; D gene: .; CDR3 protein: CAWSVVGQSYEQYF; CDR3 DNA: TGTGCCTGGAGTGTAGTAGGACAATCATACGAGCAGTACTTC
J gene: TRBJ1-1; clone size: .; V gene: TRBV30; D gene: .; CDR3 protein: CAWSRGPTEAFF; CDR3 DNA: TGTGCCTGGAGTAGGGGCCCCACTGAAGCTTTCTTT
J gene: TRBJ1-1; clone size: .; V gene: TRBV7-9; D gene: .; CDR3 protein: CASSFLDTEAFF; CDR3 DNA: TGTGCCAGCAGCTTTCTCGACACTGAAGCTTTCTTT
J gene: TRBJ2-3; clone size: .; V gene: TRBV27; D gene: TRBD2; CDR3 protein: CASSSASSGISTDTQYF; CDR3 DNA: TGTGCCAGCAGTTCCGCAAGTAGCGGGATAAGCACAGATACGCAGTATTTT
J gene: TRBJ1-2; clone size: few; V gene: TRBV19; D gene: TRBD1; CDR3 protein: CASSLRETGGRDGYTF; CDR3 DNA: TGTGCCAGTAGCCTGCGGGAGACAGGGGGCAGGGATGGCTACACCTTC
J gene: TRBJ1-1; clone size: .; V gene: TRBV6-1; D gene: .; CDR3 protein: CASRGTLKNTEAFF; CDR3 DNA: TGTGCCAGCAGGGGGACCTTAAAGAACACTGAAGCTTTCTTT
J gene: TRBJ2-1; clone size: .; V gene: TRBV5-4; D gene: .; CDR3 protein: CASSLGGADEQFF; CDR3 DNA: TGTGCCAGCAGCTTGGGGGGGGCCGATGAGCAGTTCTTC
J gene: TRBJ2-2; clone size: .; V gene: TRBV7-3; D gene: TRBD1; CDR3 protein: CASSFAGGNTGELFF; CDR3 DNA: TGTGCCAGCAGCTTTGCAGGGGGCAACACCGGGGAGCTGTTTTTT
J gene: TRBJ2-5; clone size: .; V gene: TRBV5-1; D gene: TRBD2; CDR3 protein: CASSTGTSGQETQYF; CDR3 DNA: TGCGCCAGCAGCACTGGGACTAGCGGACAAGAGACCCAGTACTTC
J gene: TRBJ2-7; clone size: .; V gene: TRBV27; D gene: .; CDR3 protein: CASSPSGTGLYEQYF; CDR3 DNA: TGTGCCAGCAGTCCTTCCGGGACGGGGCTTTACGAGCAGTACTTC
J gene: TRBJ2-7; clone size: .; V gene: TRBV7-8; D gene: .; CDR3 protein: CASSLAPGSSYEQYF; CDR3 DNA: TGTGCCAGCAGCTTAGCTCCGGGGAGCTCCTACGAGCAGTACTTC
J gene: TRBJ2-3; clone size: .; V gene: TRBV28; D gene: TRBD2; CDR3 protein: CASSFALAGVSADTQYF; CDR3 DNA: TGTGCCAGCAGTTTTGCGCTAGCGGGAGTGTCTGCAGATACGCAGTATTTT
J gene: TRBJ1-1; clone size: .; V gene: TRBV15; D gene: .; CDR3 protein: CATSRDTDGLAFF; CDR3 DNA: TGTGCCACCAGCAGAGATACAGACGGGCTAGCTTTCTTT
J gene: TRBJ1-2; clone size: few; V gene: TRBV5-1; D gene: .; CDR3 protein: CASSLVTPRGYTF; CDR3 DNA: TGCGCCAGCAGCTTGGTTACTCCTCGCGGCTACACCTTC
J gene: TRBJ2-3; clone size: few; V gene: TRBV5-4; D gene: .; CDR3 protein: CASSYPNTDTQYF; CDR3 DNA: TGTGCCAGCAGCTACCCGAACACAGATACGCAGTATTTT
J gene: TRBJ2-3; clone size: .; V gene: TRBV2; D gene: TRBD1; CDR3 protein: CAIHRGPSTDTQYF; CDR3 DNA: TGTGCCATACACAGGGGGCCAAGCACAGATACGCAGTATTTT
J gene: TRBJ1-6; clone size: .; V gene: TRBV29-1; D gene: .; CDR3 protein: CSVANGQDSPLHF; CDR3 DNA: TGCAGCGTAGCCAACGGGCAAGATTCACCCCTCCACTTT
J gene: TRBJ1-1; clone size: .; V gene: TRBV20-1; D gene: TRBD1; CDR3 protein: CSASFGTGPLF; CDR3 DNA: TGCAGTGCTAGCTTTGGGACAGGGCCTCTCTTT
J gene: TRBJ2-3; clone size: .; V gene: TRBV6-5; D gene: .; CDR3 protein: CASSYKRHTTDTQYF; CDR3 DNA: TGTGCCAGCAGTTACAAGCGACACACCACAGATACGCAGTATTTT
J gene: TRBJ2-2; clone size: .; V gene: TRBV9; D gene: .; CDR3 protein: CASSVLLGRGGTGELFF; CDR3 DNA: TGTGCCAGCAGCGTCCTTCTGGGCAGGGGGGGAACCGGGGAGCTGTTTTTT
J gene: TRBJ2-7; clone size: .; V gene: TRBV11-2; D gene: TRBD2; CDR3 protein: CASSLDLGTSGYYEQYF; CDR3 DNA: TGTGCCAGCAGCTTAGATCTGGGGACTAGCGGTTACTACGAGCAGTACTTC
J gene: TRBJ1-4; clone size: .; V gene: TRBV21-1; D gene: .; CDR3 protein: CASSIVSGGVIEDEKLFF; CDR3 DNA: TGTGCCAGCAGCATCGTATCGGGGGGCGTCATAGAGGATGAAAAACTGTTTTTT
J gene: TRBJ2-3; clone size: once; V gene: TRBV7-3; D gene: .; CDR3 protein: CASSPRGPAATHTQYF; CDR3 DNA: TGTGCCAGCAGCCCCCGGGGACCCGCAGCGACGCATACGCAGTATTTT
J gene: TRBJ1-4; clone size: .; V gene: TRBV7-6; D gene: .; CDR3 protein: CASSRGPVNEKLFF; CDR3 DNA: TGTGCCAGCAGCAGGGGACCCGTTAATGAAAAACTGTTTTTT
J gene: TRBJ1-1; clone size: few; V gene: TRBV18; D gene: TRBD1; CDR3 protein: CASSPRTGGGNTEAFF; CDR3 DNA: TGTGCCAGCTCACCACGCACAGGGGGGGGGAACACTGAAGCTTTCTTT
J gene: TRBJ2-7; clone size: .; V gene: TRBV11-2; D gene: TRBD1; CDR3 protein: CASSLERQGIHEQYF; CDR3 DNA: TGTGCCAGCAGCTTAGAGCGACAGGGAATCCACGAGCAGTACTTC